This T cell receptor (beta chain) was documented in a study of blood T cells in healthy people across ages. It was with a sample-barcoded 5' primer and a J-beta primer mix that a second PCR of about 6 to 11 cycles was run. TCRdb reprocessed the 5' RACE reads via MiXCR and lists one record per CDR3 protein. The sample carries around 1,000,000 distinct CDR3 sequences, under 30% recorded once. The CDR3 contains 14 residues. The germline gives CDR1 SGHAT, CDR2 FQNNGV. Trimming at V came to 3 bases and at J to 3 bases, leaving 2 bases not matched to a gene. These data were also filed under a second study, of T cells of mothers and their children. That source reports: Relative to unrelated pairs, biologically related mother-child dyads exhibited marginally greater, non-significant overlap. The data showed no persistent microchimeric T cell clones.

This rearrangement joins TRBV11-2 to TRBJ2-4, with 7 bases matching TRBD2. The TCR originated in a girl aged 2 to 10 in good health. The sample consisted of blood. CDR3 in DNA: TGTGCCAGCAGCTTTCTAGCGGACAAAAACATTCAGTACTTC. Translation: CASSFLADKNIQYF. The full variable domain, in which reference TRBV11-2 and TRBJ2-4 provide the parts outside the CDR3, is EAGVAQSPRYKIIEKRQSVAFWCNPISGHATLYWYQQILGQGPKLLIQFQNNGVVDDSQLPKDRFSAERLKGVDSTLKIQPAKLEDSAVYLCASSFLADKNIQYFGAGTRLSVL.